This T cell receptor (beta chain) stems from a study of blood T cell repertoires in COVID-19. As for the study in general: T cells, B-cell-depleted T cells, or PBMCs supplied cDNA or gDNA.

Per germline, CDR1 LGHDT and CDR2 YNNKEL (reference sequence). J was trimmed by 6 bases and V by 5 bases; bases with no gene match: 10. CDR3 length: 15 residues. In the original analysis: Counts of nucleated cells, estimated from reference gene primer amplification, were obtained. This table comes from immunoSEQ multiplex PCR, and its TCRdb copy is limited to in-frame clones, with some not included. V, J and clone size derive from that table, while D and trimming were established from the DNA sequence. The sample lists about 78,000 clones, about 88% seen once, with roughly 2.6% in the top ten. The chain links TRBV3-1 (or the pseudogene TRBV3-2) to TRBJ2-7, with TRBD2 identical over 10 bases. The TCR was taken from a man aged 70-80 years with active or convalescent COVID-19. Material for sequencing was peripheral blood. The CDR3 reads CASSLWTSGGGEQYF. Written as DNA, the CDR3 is TGTGCCAGCAGCTTGTGGACTAGCGGTGGAGGCGAGCAGTACTTC.